This T cell receptor beta chain comes out of a study of cytomegalovirus exposure and HLA in healthy donors. Across the whole study: A prior analysis found about 120 million unique TCR beta sequences from about 179 million T cells.

PCR involved 60 Vbeta and 13 Jbeta primers. Measured with immunoSEQ multiplex PCR; TCRdb has only the in-frame clones, and not every one. The table records 120,000 to 150,000 clones, 88% of them present only once. In regard to this clone: Its antigen is not known.

The length of the CDR3 is 14 residues. Trimming pared 0 bases from V and 2 bases from J, leaving 8 bases between. Germline V gives CDR1 MNHNY, CDR2 SVGAGI (reference sequence). Whole-study results and caveats: In vitro, three CMV-associated chains proved specific for CMV antigens. CMV serostatus was the only recorded immune exposure for donors. It was shown in a later analysis that HLA-associated TCR beta chains were more clonally expanded than other, equally common chains.

The material sequenced was PBMCs. The J gene is TRBJ2-7, the V gene TRBV6-6; D remains ambiguous. This TCR was sampled from a middle-aged woman in good health and CMV-seronegative. CDR3 sequence reads: CASSYSRGTYEQYF. Here the CDR3 DNA reads TGTGCCAGCAGTTACTCACGAGGTACCTACGAGCAGTACTTC.